Reported below is one T cell receptor (beta chain). CDR3 length: 13 amino acids. Trimming removed 3 bases from V and 3 bases from J, with 8 bases in between. The germline V gene encodes CDR1 MNHEY and CDR2 SMNVEV (reference sequence). Original data processing: Amplification from reference gene primers served as the basis for estimated nucleated cell counts. Sequencing used immunoSEQ multiplex PCR; TCRdb keeps in-frame clones, though not all of them. Clone size and V and J calls were adopted from that table, with D and trimming inferred from the DNA. The sample records a few hundred thousand clones, roughly 90% being singletons. These data are taken from a study of blood T cell repertoires in COVID-19.

Sequencing was carried out using peripheral blood. This sequence originates from a man aged 55 to 70 who had recovered from COVID-19. V and J are TRBV27 and TRBJ1-1, with D unresolved. The CDR3 nucleotides read TGTGCCAGCAGTTTCGAGGGTTACACTGAAGCTTTCTTT. Protein: CASSFEGYTEAFF.